Listed below are T cell receptor beta chains from one sample, sequenced in a study of blood T cell repertoires in COVID-19. Sequencing was performed with immunoSEQ multiplex PCR; in TCRdb, only in-frame clones are kept and a portion is missing. Here the sample spans roughly 150,000 clones, 79% being singletons. Material for sequencing was PBMCs or T cells enriched from blood (not recorded which). These TCRs come from a woman in her 70s in a cohort exposed to, infected with or recovered from COVID-19 (not recorded which). Each CDR3 is given with its conserved first and last residue. The order of the fields is CDR3 protein, CDR3 DNA, V gene, D gene, clone size, J gene. The D gene is left open where the match is weak. Some rows mark clone size as missing; the rest say once, few, many or name a class of expanded clone.

CASSQNTGSVTGELFF	TGTGCCAGCAGCCAAAACACAGGGTCGGTCACCGGGGAGCTGTTTTTT	TRBV3-1/TRBV3-2	.	once	TRBJ2-2
CASRSGTGLGTEAFF	TGTGCCAGCAGATCAGGAACAGGCCTGGGGACTGAAGCTTTCTTT	TRBV7-9	.	.	TRBJ1-1
CASSLAPSAGRETQYF	TGTGCCAGCAGCTTGGCCCCTTCGGCGGGGAGGGAGACCCAGTACTTC	TRBV5-5	.	.	TRBJ2-5
CASSIGARGYQPQHF	TGTGCCAGTAGTATAGGGGCCAGGGGGTACCAGCCCCAGCATTTT	TRBV19	TRBD1	.	TRBJ1-5
CASSLTGASNEQFF	TGTGCCAGCTCCTTAACAGGGGCGTCCAATGAGCAGTTCTTC	TRBV28	TRBD1	.	TRBJ2-1
CASSTQSGYEQYF	TGTGCCAGCAGTACCCAGAGCGGGTACGAGCAGTACTTC	TRBV27	.	few	TRBJ2-7
CASSAQGPAGINSPLHF	TGCGCCAGCAGCGCTCAGGGGCCAGCGGGAATAAATTCACCCCTCCACTTT	TRBV5-1	.	once	TRBJ1-6
CATSRDPDYGYTF	TGTGCCACCAGCAGAGATCCCGACTATGGCTACACCTTC	TRBV15	.	.	TRBJ1-2
CASSVSAGAGPDTQYF	TGTGCCAGCAGTGTGTCAGCGGGAGCTGGCCCAGATACGCAGTATTTT	TRBV28	TRBD2	few	TRBJ2-3
CASRAAERPGGQPQHF	TGTGCCAGCAGGGCCGCAGAGCGCCCCGGAGGTCAGCCCCAGCATTTT	TRBV28	.	.	TRBJ1-5